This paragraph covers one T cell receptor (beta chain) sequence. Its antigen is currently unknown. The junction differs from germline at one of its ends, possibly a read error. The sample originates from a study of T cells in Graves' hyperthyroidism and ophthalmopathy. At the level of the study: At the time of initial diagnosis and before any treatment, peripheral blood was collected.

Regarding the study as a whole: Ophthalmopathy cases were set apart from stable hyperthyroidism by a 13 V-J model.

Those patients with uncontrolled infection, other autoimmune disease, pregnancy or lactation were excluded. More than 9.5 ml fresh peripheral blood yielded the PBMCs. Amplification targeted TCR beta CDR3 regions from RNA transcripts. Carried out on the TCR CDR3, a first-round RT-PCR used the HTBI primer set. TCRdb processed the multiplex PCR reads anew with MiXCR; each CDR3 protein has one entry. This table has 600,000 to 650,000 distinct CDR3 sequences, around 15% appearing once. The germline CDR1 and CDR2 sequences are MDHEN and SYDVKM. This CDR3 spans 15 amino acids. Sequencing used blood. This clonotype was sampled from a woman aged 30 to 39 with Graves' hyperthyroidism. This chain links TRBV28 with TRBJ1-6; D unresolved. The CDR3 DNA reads TGTGCCAGCAGTTTATATCGAAGGCAAAATTCACCCCTCTACTTT. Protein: CASSLYRRQNSPLYF.